The 18 T cell receptor beta chains below all came from one sample that was sequenced in a study of patients and donors after allogeneic stem cell transplantation. Via MiXCR, TCRdb re-called the RT-PCR reads, giving one row per CDR3 protein. The sample holds roughly 30,000 distinct CDR3 sequences; under 7.5% are singletons and the top ten take just under 35%. Input material: blood, either unsorted or a sorted T cell fraction (not recorded which). These receptors came from a human donor who was either an allogeneic HSCT recipient or a stem cell or donor lymphocyte infusion donor (not recorded which). It is not recorded whose cells these are; they may come from a transplant donor.

A few counts support this clonotype. This chain joins TRBV28 and TRBJ2-7; 10 bases agree with TRBD1. The CDR3 consists of 15 residues. The V segment lost 6 bases and the J segment 3 bases; nucleotides outside the gene matches: 8. Germline V gives CDR1 MDHEN, CDR2 SYDVKM. CDR3: CASSLDRGFLYEQYF. In DNA, the CDR3 is TGTGCCAGCAGCCTGGACAGGGGGTTTCTCTACGAGCAGTACTTC. Based on the CDR3 plus reference TRBV28 and TRBJ2-7, the full variable domain is DVKVTQSSRYLVKRTGEKVFLECVQDMDHENMFWYRQDPGLGLRLIYFSYDVKMKEKGDIPEGYSVSREKKERFSLILESASTNQTSMYLCASSLDRGFLYEQYFGPGTRLTVT.

V gene TRBV11-2 combines with J gene TRBJ2-2; the D is unclear. V dropped 2 bases and J dropped 6 bases, with 10 bases sitting between them. The germline gives CDR1 SGHAT, CDR2 FQNNGV. The length of the CDR3 is 14 residues. CDR3 in amino acids: CASSLLWESGELFF. For the CDR3, the DNA is TGTGCCAGCAGCTTACTCTGGGAATCCGGGGAGCTGTTTTTT.

The gene calls are TRBV7-6 and TRBJ2-7; 12 bases agree with TRBD2. Germline V gene sequence: CDR1 SGHVS, CDR2 FNYEAQ. The junction had 7 bases not matched to a gene; V was cut back by 1 base and J by 3 bases. The CDR3 consists of 17 residues. In nucleotides, the CDR3 is TGTGCCAGCAGCTTAGGAACCCCTAGCGGGAGGGTCTACGAGCAGTACTTC. This encodes CASSLGTPSGRVYEQYF.

This clonotype was counted at least ten times. The chain links TRBV24-1 to TRBJ2-1; D unresolved. The V and J ends lost 3 bases and 6 bases respectively, with 14 bases between them. Germline CDR1 KGHDR, CDR2 SFDVKD. The CDR3 length is 15 residues. CDR3 DNA sequence: TGTGCCACCAGTGATCCTCTAGTGAGAGTCAATGAGCAGTTCTTC. It yields the protein CATSDPLVRVNEQFF.

The sample holds many counts of this clonotype. The chain joins TRBV11-2 to TRBJ2-1; D remains ambiguous. This CDR3 is 15 amino acids long. Germline V gene sequence: CDR1 SGHAT, CDR2 FQNNGV. The V gene lost 1 base and the J gene lost 5 bases, with 12 bases spanning the gap. The CDR3 spells CASSLAPGQNNEQFF. CDR3 nucleotide sequence: TGTGCCAGCAGCTTAGCGCCGGGTCAAAACAATGAGCAGTTCTTC.

This clonotype came up many times. J is TRBJ1-5 and V is TRBV18; D not resolved. The germline CDR1 and CDR2 sequences are KGHSH and LQKENI. V was shortened by 2 bases and J by 2 bases, with 7 bases between the two germline ends. The CDR3 consists of 14 residues. The CDR3 loop reads CASSPSAGNQPQHF. DNA for the CDR3: TGTGCCAGCTCACCATCGGCAGGCAATCAGCCCCAGCATTTT.

This clonotype appeared a few times. The chain links TRBV28 to TRBJ2-1; 12 nucleotides match TRBD2. The CDR3 runs 16 residues. Germline V gene sequence: CDR1 MDHEN, CDR2 SYDVKM. The junction had 10 bases not matched to a gene; V was cut back by 5 bases and J by 8 bases. The CDR3, as DNA: TGTGCCAGCAGTCCCCCCGGACTAGCGGGGCAATATGAGCAGTTCTTC. Protein sequence: CASSPPGLAGQYEQFF. Combining the CDR3 with reference TRBV28 and TRBJ2-1 gives the whole variable domain DVKVTQSSRYLVKRTGEKVFLECVQDMDHENMFWYRQDPGLGLRLIYFSYDVKMKEKGDIPEGYSVSREKKERFSLILESASTNQTSMYLCASSPPGLAGQYEQFFGPGTRLTVL.

This clonotype was counted at least ten times. The chain uses TRBV14 and TRBJ1-2; D is possibly TRBD1 (5 bases). Germline CDR1 reads SGHDN; CDR2 reads FVKESK. The CDR3 totals 14 residues. The V and J ends lost 1 base and 0 bases respectively, with 6 bases between them. The CDR3 here is CASSQAGANYGYTF. The CDR3 region has the DNA TGTGCCAGCAGCCAAGCGGGGGCTAACTATGGCTACACCTTC.

This chain links TRBV20-1 with TRBJ2-1; D may be TRBD2 (6 bases). CDR3 length equals 14 residues. V lost 5 bases and J lost 1, with 12 bases in between. Germline V gives CDR1 DFQATT, CDR2 SNEGSKA (reference sequence). DNA of the CDR3: TGCAGTGCTCATTCGGGAGTATCCTACAATGAGCAGTTCTTC. As protein: CSAHSGVSYNEQFF.

A note on this clonotype: Germline and junction disagree at one end, which may indicate a read error. CDR3 DNA: TGCAGCGTAACGGGTTCCGGCCCCACAAATACGCAGTATTTT. This codes for CSVTGSGPTNTQYF. The gene calls are TRBV29-1 and TRBJ2-3; D is uncertain. The germline CDR1 and CDR2 sequences are SQVTM and ANQGSEA. The CDR3 runs to 14 residues.

This clonotype was counted ten times or more. This chain joins TRBV6-2 or TRBV6-3 and TRBJ2-2; TRBD2 agrees at 12 bases. The CDR3 contains 15 residues. V was clipped by 6 bases and J by 5 bases; unmatched bases: 4. CDR1 MNHEY and CDR2 SVGEGT come from the germline V gene. As DNA, the CDR3 is TGTGCCAGCAGCCGACTAGCGGGAGCTACCGGGGAGCTGTTTTTT. It encodes CASSRLAGATGELFF.

This clonotype ranks as large (0.1 to 1%). V is TRBV5-1 and J is TRBJ1-4; possible D gene TRBD1, 6 bases. This CDR3 has 14 amino acids. Per the germline V gene, CDR1 is SGHRS and CDR2 is YFSETQ. The V gene lost 3 bases and the J gene lost 2 bases, with 8 bases spanning the gap. CDR3 bases: TGCGCCAGCAGCTCACAGGGTACTAATGAAAAACTGTTTTTT. Translating it yields CASSSQGTNEKLFF.

This clonotype was observed many times. The chain carries TRBV4-2 and TRBJ2-1; D is uncertain. V was trimmed by 0 bases and J by 2 bases, leaving 8 bases between them. Germline V gene sequence: CDR1 LGHNA, CDR2 YNFKEQ. The CDR3 sequence is 15 residues long. Here the CDR3 reads CASSQEYSPYNEQFF. The CDR3, as DNA: TGTGCCAGCAGCCAAGAGTACTCCCCCTACAATGAGCAGTTCTTC.

This chain joins TRBV3-1 and TRBJ2-1; tentatively, D is TRBD2 (5 bases). Germline lookup yields CDR1 LGHDT and CDR2 YNNKEL (reference sequence). The CDR3 is made up of 16 amino acids. With 4 bases removed from V and 1 base from J, the gap between germline ends came to 14 bases. The CDR3 bases are TGTGCCAGCAGCCCGGAGGAAGGGTCTTCCTACAATGAGCAGTTCTTC. Translating gives CASSPEEGSSYNEQFF.

Only a few counts were recorded for this clonotype. The chain recombines TRBV27 with TRBJ2-7; TRBD1 agrees at 7 bases. CDR1 and CDR2 (germline): MNHEY, SMNVEV (reference sequence). The CDR3 loop spans 14 amino acids. V was pared by 4 bases and J by 4 bases, with 7 bases of the junction left unmatched. The CDR3 spells CASSYGGQRYEQYF. The CDR3 bases are TGTGCCAGCAGTTATGGGGGACAGAGGTACGAGCAGTACTTC.

This clonotype has a count of ten or more. The V gene is TRBV5-1, the J gene TRBJ1-6, with TRBD1 matching 10 bases. Germline CDR1 SGHRS, CDR2 YFSETQ. V lost 3 bases, J lost 9 bases, and 6 bases stayed unmatched. CDR3 length: 15 amino acids. CDR3 amino acids: CASSSAGTGVSPLHF. The CDR3 bases are TGCGCCAGCAGCTCCGCCGGGACAGGGGTTTCACCCCTCCACTTT. Together with reference TRBV5-1 and TRBJ1-6, the CDR3 gives the full variable domain: KAGVTQTPRYLIKTRGQQVTLSCSPISGHRSVSWYQQTPGQGLQFLFEYFSETQRNKGNFPGRFSGRQFSNSRSEMNVSTLELGDSALYLCASSSAGTGVSPLHFGNGTRLTVT.

This clonotype was recorded many times. The rearrangement uses TRBV5-1 and TRBJ2-5; D unclear. Trimming stripped 5 bases from V and 1 base from J, with 9 bases between. This CDR3 is built from 13 residues. In germline, CDR1 is SGHRS, CDR2 YFSETQ. The CDR3 coding sequence is TGCGCCAGCAGGAGGCAGCCCCAAGAGACCCAGTACTTC. This gives the protein CASRRQPQETQYF. Based on the CDR3 plus reference TRBV5-1 and TRBJ2-5, the full variable domain is KAGVTQTPRYLIKTRGQQVTLSCSPISGHRSVSWYQQTPGQGLQFLFEYFSETQRNKGNFPGRFSGRQFSNSRSEMNVSTLELGDSALYLCASRRQPQETQYFGPGTRLLVL.

This clonotype was seen more than once but under ten times. The chain uses TRBV19 and TRBJ2-3; 9 bases align to TRBD2. The V gene's germline CDR1 is LNHDA and CDR2 SQIVND (reference sequence). V lost 9 bases, J lost 0 bases, and 7 bases stayed unmatched. This CDR3 contains 15 residues. The CDR3 coding sequence is TGTGCCAGCCGACGGACTAGCGCGAGCACAGATACGCAGTATTTT. Translated: CASRRTSASTDTQYF.